This T cell receptor (beta chain) was found in a study of blood T cell repertoires in COVID-19. The CDR3 consists of 15 residues. The germline V gene encodes CDR1 LGHNA and CDR2 YNFKEQ. V was trimmed by 0 bases and J by 7 bases, leaving 12 bases between them. TCRdb's copy holds only in-frame clones and misses some; the assay was immunoSEQ multiplex PCR. The data show around 380,000 clones, about 89% seen once. This rearrangement joins TRBV4-2 to TRBJ1-4; D might be TRBD1 (5 bases). The sequenced material came from PBMCs or T cells enriched from blood (not recorded which). The TCR sequence derives from a man aged 25-45 years who had recovered from COVID-19. The CDR3 spells CASSQDMGLGEKLFF. The CDR3 coding sequence is TGTGCCAGCAGCCAAGATATGGGGCTGGGTGAAAAACTGTTTTTT.